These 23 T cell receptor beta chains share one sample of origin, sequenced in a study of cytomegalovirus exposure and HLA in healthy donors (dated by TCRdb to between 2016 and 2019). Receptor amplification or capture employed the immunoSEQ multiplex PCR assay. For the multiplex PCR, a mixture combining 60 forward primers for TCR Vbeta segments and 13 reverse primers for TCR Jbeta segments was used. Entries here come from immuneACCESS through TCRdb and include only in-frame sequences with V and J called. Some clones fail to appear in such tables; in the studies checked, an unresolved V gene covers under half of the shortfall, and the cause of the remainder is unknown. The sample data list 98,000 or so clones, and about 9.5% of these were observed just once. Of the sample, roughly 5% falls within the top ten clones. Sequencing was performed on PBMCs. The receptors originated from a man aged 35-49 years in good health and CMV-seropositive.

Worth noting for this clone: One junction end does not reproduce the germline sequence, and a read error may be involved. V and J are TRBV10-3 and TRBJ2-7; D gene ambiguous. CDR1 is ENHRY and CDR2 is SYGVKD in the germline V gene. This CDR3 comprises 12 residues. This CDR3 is CAISSGPYEHYF. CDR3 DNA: TGTGCCATCAGTTCCGGTCCCTACGAGCACTACTTC.

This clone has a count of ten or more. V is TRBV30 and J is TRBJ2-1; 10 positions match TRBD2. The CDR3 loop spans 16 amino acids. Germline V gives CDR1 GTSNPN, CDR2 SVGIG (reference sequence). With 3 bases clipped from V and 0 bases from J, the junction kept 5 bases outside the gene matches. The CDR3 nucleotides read TGTGCCTGGAGGCTAGCGGGAGTATCCTCCTACAATGAGCAGTTCTTC. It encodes CAWRLAGVSSYNEQFF. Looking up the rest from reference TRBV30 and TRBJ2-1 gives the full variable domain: SQTIHQWPATLVQPVGSPLSLECTVEGTSNPNLYWYRQAAGRGLQLLFYSVGIGQISSEVPQNLSASRPQDRQFILSSKKLLLSDSGFYLCAWRLAGVSSYNEQFFGPGTRLTVL.

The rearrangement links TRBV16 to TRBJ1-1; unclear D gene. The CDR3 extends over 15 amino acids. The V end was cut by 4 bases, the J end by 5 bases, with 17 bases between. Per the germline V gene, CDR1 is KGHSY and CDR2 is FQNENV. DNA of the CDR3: TGTGCCAGCAGCCCTCGGACGGGCCCGGGGACTGAAGCTTTCTTT. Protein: CASSPRTGPGTEAFF.

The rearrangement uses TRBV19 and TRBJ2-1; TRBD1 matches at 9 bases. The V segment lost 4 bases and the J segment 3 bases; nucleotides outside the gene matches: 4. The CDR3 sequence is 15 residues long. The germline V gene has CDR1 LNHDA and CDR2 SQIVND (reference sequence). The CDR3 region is CASSTQGASYNEQFF. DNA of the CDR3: TGTGCCAGTAGTACACAGGGGGCAAGCTACAATGAGCAGTTCTTC.

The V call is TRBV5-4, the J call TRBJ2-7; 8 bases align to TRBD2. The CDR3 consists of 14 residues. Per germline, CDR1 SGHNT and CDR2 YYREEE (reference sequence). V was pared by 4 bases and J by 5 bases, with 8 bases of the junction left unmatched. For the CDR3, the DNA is TGTGCCAGCAGCGTAGCGGGACCGTCCGACGAGCAGTACTTC. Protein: CASSVAGPSDEQYF.

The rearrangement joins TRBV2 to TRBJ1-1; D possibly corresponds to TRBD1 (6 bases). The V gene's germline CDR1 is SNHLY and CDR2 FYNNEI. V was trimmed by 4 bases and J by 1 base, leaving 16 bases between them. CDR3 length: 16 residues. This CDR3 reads CASSVYRVGGNTEAFF. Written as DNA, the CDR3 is TGTGCCAGCAGTGTATACAGGGTTGGCGGGAACACTGAAGCTTTCTTT.

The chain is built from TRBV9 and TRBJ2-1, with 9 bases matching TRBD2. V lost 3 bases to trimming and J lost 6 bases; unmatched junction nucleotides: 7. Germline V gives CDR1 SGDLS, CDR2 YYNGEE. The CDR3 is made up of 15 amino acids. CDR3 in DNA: TGTGCCAGCAGCGCCCGACTAGCGGAGTTCAATGAGCAGTTCTTC. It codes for CASSARLAEFNEQFF.

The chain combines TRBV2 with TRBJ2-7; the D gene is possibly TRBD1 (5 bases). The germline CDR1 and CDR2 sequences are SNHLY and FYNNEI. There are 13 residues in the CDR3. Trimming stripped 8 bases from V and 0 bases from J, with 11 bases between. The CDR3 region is CASERDSSYEQYF. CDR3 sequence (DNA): TGTGCCAGCGAACGTGACAGCTCCTACGAGCAGTACTTC. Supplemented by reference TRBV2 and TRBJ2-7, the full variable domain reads EPEVTQTPSHQVTQMGQEVILRCVPISNHLYFYWYRQILGQKVEFLVSFYNNEISEKSEIFDDQFSVERPDGSNFTLKIRSTKLEDSAMYFCASERDSSYEQYFGPGTRLTVT.

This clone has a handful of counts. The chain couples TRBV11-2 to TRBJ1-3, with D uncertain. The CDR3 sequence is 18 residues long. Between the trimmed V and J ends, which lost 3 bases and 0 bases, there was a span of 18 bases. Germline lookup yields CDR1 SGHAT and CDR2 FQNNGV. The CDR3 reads CASSLRPSSQSSGNTIYF. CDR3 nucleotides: TGTGCCAGCAGCTTGAGGCCGTCAAGTCAGAGCTCTGGAAACACCATATATTTT. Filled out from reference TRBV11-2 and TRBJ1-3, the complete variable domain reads EAGVAQSPRYKIIEKRQSVAFWCNPISGHATLYWYQQILGQGPKLLIQFQNNGVVDDSQLPKDRFSAERLKGVDSTLKIQPAKLEDSAVYLCASSLRPSSQSSGNTIYFGEGSWLTVV.

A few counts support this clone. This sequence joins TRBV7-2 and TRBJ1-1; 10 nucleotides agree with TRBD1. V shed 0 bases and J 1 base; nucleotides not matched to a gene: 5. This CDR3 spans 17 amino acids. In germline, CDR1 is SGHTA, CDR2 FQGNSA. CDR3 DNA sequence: TGTGCCAGCAGCTTAGCGGGGACAGGGGTAAGGAACACTGAAGCTTTCTTT. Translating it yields CASSLAGTGVRNTEAFF.

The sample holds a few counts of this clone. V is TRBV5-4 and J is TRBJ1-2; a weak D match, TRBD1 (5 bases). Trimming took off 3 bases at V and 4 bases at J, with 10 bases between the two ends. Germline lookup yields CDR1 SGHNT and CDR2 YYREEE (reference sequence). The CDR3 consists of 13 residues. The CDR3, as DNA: TGTGCCAGCAGCTCGCGGGACGCCTATGGCTACACCTTC. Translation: CASSSRDAYGYTF. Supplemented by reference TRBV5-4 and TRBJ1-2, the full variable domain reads ETGVTQSPTHLIKTRGQQVTLRCSSQSGHNTVSWYQQALGQGPQFIFQYYREEENGRGNFPPRFSGLQFPNYSSELNVNALELDDSALYLCASSSRDAYGYTFGSGTRLTVV.

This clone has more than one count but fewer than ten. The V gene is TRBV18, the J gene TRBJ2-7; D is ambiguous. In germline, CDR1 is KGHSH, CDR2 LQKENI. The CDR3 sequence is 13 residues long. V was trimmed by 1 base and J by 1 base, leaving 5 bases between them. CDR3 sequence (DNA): TGTGCCAGCTCACCACAGCCGTCCTACGAGCAGTACTTC. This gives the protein CASSPQPSYEQYF.

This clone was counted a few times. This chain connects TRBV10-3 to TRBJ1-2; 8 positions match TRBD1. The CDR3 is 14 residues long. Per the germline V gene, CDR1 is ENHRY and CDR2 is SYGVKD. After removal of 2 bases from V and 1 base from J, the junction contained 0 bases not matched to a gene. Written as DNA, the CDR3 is TGTGCCATCAGTGAGACAGGGGGTAACTATGGCTACACCTTC. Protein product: CAISETGGNYGYTF.

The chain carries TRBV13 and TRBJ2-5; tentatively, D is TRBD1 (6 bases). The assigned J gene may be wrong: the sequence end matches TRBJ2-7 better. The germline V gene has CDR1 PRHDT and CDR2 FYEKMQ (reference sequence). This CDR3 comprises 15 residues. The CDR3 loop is CASSPNPDRTGEQYF. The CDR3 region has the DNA TGTGCCAGCAGCCCCAACCCAGACAGGACGGGCGAGCAGTACTTC.

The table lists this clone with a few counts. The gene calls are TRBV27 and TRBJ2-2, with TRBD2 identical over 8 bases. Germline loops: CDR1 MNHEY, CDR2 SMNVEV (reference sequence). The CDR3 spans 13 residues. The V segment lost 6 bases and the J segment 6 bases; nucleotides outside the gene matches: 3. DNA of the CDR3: TGTGCCAGCAGAATAGCGGGACCCGGGGAGCTGTTTTTT. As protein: CASRIAGPGELFF.

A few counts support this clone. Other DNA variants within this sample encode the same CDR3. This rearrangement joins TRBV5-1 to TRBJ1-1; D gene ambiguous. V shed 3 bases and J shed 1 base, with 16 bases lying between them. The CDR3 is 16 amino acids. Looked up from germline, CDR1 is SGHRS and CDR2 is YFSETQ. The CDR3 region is CASSYAPEVGNTEAFF. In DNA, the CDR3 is TGCGCCAGCAGCTACGCGCCAGAGGTTGGGAACACTGAAGCTTTCTTT.

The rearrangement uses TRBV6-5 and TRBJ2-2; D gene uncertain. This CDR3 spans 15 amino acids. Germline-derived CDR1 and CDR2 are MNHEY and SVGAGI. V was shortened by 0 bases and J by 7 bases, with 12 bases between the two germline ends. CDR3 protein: CASSYSPATGGELFF. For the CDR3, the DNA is TGTGCCAGCAGTTACTCCCCGGCTACGGGCGGGGAGCTGTTTTTT.

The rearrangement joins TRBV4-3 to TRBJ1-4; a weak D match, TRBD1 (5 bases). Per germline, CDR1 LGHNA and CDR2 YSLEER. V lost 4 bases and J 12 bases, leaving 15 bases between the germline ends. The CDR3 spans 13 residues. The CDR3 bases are TGCGCCAGCAGCCTAGAGGGGAGGGGACAACTGTTTTTT. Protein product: CASSLEGRGQLFF.

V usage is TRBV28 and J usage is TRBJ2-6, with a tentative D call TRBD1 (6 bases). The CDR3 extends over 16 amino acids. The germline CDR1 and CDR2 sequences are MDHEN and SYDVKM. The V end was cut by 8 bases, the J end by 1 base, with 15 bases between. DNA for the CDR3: TGTGCCAGCGGATTATCACAGGGTTCTGGGGCCAACGTCCTGACTTTC. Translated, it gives CASGLSQGSGANVLTF.

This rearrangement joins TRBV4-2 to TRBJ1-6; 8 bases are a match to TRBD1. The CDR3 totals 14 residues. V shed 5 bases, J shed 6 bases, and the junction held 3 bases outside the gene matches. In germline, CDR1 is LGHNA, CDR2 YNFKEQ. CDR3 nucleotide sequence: TGTGCCAGCAGCACGACAGGGGTTAATTCACCCCTCCACTTT. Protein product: CASSTTGVNSPLHF.

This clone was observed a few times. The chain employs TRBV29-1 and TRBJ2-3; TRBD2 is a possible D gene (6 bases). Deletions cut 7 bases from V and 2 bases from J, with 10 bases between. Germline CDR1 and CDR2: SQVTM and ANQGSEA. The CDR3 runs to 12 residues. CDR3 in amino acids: CSGLEHTDTQYF. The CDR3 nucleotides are TGCAGCGGACTAGAACACACAGATACGCAGTATTTT.

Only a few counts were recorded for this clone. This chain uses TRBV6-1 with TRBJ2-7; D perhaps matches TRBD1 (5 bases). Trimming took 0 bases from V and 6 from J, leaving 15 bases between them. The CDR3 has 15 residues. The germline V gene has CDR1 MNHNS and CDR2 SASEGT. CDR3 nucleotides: TGTGCCAGCAGTGAAGCTGAGCCAGGGTGGTCCGAGCAGTACTTC. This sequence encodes CASSEAEPGWSEQYF.

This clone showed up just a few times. The CDR3 DNA follows: TGTGCCAGCAGCTCAACCGGACAGGTTCCCTATGGCTACACCTTC. It is translated as CASSSTGQVPYGYTF. The chain carries TRBV7-8 and TRBJ1-2, with 7 bases matching TRBD1. V dropped 4 bases and J dropped 4; count of bases not matched to a gene: 9. The CDR3 has 15 residues. Germline CDR1 SGHVS, CDR2 FQNEAQ.